This TCR beta chain was obtained from a study of preoperative IRX-2 immunotherapy in early breast cancer. Treatment described: preoperative locoregional IRX-2 cytokine immunotherapy. Samples came from a phase Ib trial of preoperative locoregional IRX-2 cytokine immunotherapy. Generated by immunoSEQ multiplex PCR, the TCRdb table keeps only in-frame clones and is missing some. This sample yields 20,000 to 30,000 clones, of which 70% to 90% are seen a single time; 28% belongs to the top ten. This CDR3 has 12 residues. Trimming cost V 2 bases and J 4 bases, with 6 bases left between them. The germline V gene has CDR1 MDHEN and CDR2 SYDVKM.

The sequence was collected from a human donor with breast cancer. V usage is TRBV28 and J usage is TRBJ2-7, with D possibly being TRBD1 (5 bases). This sample comprised tumor tissue, obtained after IRX-2 immunotherapy. The CDR3 loop reads CASSLGQYEQYF. In DNA, the CDR3 is TGTGCCAGCAGTTTAGGACAATACGAGCAGTACTTC.